This T cell receptor beta chain was recovered during a study of blood T cell repertoires in COVID-19. For the study at large: Donors in the United States, Italy and Spain gave samples during acute or convalescent COVID-19. T cells, B-cell-depleted T cells, or PBMCs supplied cDNA or gDNA.

Per the original data handling: Using reference gene primer amplification, nucleated cell counts were estimated. Assay: immunoSEQ multiplex PCR; the TCRdb copy retains only in-frame clones and omits some. From that table come the V and J calls and clone size; the DNA was used to work out D and trimming. The sample comprises fewer than 350,000 clones, around nine tenths of which are singletons, and around 8.8% rests with the top ten. V shed 2 bases and J shed 6 bases, with 8 bases lying between them. There are 13 residues in the CDR3. The receptor's source is a man between 35 and 55 years old with active or convalescent COVID-19. The J gene is TRBJ1-3, the V gene TRBV12-3 or TRBV12-4; the D is unclear. Material: peripheral blood. DNA of the CDR3: TGTGCCAGCAGTTTAAGTAGACTAAACACCATATATTTT. As protein: CASSLSRLNTIYF.